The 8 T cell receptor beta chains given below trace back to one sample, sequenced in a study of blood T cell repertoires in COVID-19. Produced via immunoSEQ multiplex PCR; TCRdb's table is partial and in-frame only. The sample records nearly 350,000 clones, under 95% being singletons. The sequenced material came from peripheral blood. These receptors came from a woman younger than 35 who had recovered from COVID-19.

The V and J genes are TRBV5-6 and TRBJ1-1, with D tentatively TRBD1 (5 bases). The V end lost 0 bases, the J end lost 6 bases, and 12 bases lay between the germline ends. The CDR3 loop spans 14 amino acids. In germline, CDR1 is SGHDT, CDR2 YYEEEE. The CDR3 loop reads CASSLGRGAPEAFF. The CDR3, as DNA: TGTGCCAGCAGCTTGGGTCGCGGGGCCCCTGAAGCTTTCTTT. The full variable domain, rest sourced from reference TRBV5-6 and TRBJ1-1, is DAGVTQSPTHLIKTRGQQVTLRCSPKSGHDTVSWYQQALGQGPQFIFQYYEEEERQRGNFPDRFSGHQFPNYSSELNVNALLLGDSALYLCASSLGRGAPEAFFGQGTRLTVV.

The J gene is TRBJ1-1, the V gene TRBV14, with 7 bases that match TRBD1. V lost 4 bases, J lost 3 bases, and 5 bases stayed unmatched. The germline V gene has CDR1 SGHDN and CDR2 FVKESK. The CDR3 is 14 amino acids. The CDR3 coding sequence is TGTGCCAGCAGCCCTTGGGACAGCTACACTGAAGCTTTCTTT. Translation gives CASSPWDSYTEAFF.

CDR3 sequence (DNA): TGCGCCAGCACTCAGTCGGAGGGAATTTTAGACGAGCAGTACGTC. Translated, it gives CASTQSEGILDEQYV. The rearrangement joins TRBV4-1 to TRBJ2-7, with D possibly matching TRBD2 (6 bases). Trimming pared 7 bases from V and 5 bases from J, leaving 21 bases between. This CDR3 contains 15 residues. CDR1 is MGHRA and CDR2 is YSYEKL in the germline V gene.

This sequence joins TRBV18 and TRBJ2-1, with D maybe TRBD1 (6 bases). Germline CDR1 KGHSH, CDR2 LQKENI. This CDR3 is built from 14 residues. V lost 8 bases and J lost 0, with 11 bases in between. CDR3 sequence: CASTTGHSYNEQFF. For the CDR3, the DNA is TGTGCCAGCACGACAGGACACTCCTACAATGAGCAGTTCTTC.

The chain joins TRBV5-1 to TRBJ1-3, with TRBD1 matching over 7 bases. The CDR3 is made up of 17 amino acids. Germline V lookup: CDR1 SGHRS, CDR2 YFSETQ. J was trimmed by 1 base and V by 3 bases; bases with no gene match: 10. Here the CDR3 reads CASSWEGTVLSGNTIYF. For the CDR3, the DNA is TGCGCCAGCAGCTGGGAAGGGACAGTTTTGTCTGGAAACACCATATATTTT.

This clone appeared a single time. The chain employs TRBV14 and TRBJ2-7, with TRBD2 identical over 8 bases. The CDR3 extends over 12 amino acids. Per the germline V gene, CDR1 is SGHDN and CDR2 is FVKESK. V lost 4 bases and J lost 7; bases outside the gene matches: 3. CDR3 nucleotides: TGTGCCAGCAGCCGGGGACTAGAGGAGCAGTACGTC. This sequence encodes CASSRGLEEQYV.

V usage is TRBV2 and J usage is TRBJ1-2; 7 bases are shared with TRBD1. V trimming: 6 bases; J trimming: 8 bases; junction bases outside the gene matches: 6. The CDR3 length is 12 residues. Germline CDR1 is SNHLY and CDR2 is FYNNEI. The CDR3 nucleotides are TGTGCCAGCAGAAACCGGACAGGAGGCTACACCTTC. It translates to CASRNRTGGYTF.

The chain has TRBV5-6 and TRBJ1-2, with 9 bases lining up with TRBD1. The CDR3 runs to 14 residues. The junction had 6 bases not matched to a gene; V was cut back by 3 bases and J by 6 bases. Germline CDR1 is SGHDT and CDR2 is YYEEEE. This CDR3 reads CASSSGQGLHGYTF. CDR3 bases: TGTGCCAGCAGCTCCGGACAGGGGCTACATGGCTACACCTTC.